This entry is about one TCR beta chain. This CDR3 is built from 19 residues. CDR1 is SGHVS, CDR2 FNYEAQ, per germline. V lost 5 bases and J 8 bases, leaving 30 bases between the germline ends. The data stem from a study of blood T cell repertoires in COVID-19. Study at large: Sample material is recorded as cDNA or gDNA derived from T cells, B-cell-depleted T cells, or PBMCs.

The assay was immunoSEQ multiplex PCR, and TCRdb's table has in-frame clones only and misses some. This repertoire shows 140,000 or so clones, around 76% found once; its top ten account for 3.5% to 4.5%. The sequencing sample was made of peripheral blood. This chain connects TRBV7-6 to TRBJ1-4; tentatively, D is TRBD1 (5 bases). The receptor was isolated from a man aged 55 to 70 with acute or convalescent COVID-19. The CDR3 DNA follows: TGTGCCAGCAGCCCCTGGATAATTTCATCCCAGGGTTCAATGGAAAAACTGTTTTTT. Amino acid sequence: CASSPWIISSQGSMEKLFF.